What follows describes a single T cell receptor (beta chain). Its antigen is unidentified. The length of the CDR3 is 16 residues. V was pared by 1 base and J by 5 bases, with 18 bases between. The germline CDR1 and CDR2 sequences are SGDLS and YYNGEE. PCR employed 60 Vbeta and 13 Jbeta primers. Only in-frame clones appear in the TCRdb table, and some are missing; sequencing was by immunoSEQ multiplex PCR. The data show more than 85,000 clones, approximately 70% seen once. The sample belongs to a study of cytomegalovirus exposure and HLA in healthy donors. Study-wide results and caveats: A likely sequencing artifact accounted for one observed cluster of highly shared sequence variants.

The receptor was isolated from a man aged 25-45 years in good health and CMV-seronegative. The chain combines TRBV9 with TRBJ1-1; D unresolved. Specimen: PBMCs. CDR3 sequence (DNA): TGTGCCAGCAGCGTATCGGTCGGGGAAGGATTGACTGAAGCTTTCTTT. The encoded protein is CASSVSVGEGLTEAFF.